The entry that follows covers one T cell receptor (beta chain) sequence. Its antigen remains unidentified. Then a second PCR, running roughly 7 to 11 cycles, was carried out with a sample-barcoded 5' primer and a J-beta primer mix. A 12-random-nucleotide template-switch adaptor tagged each cDNA molecule. A single record per CDR3 protein comes from TCRdb applying MiXCR to the 5' RACE reads. The sample includes approximately 850,000 distinct CDR3 sequences, about three fifths of them seen just once. The record originates from a study of blood T cells in healthy people across ages. General observations from the study: Without sorted subsets, naive and antigen-experienced compartments could not be conclusively compared. Naive T cell percentage and TCR beta diversity correlated strongly. Higher diversity and more naive CD4+ cells were features of long-lived donors, compared to aged donors.

Trimming removed 7 bases at V and 3 bases at J, with 13 bases between. This CDR3 is built from 14 residues. The germline V gene encodes CDR1 MNHEY and CDR2 SVGEGT. The chain carries TRBV6-2 or TRBV6-3 and TRBJ2-1, with unresolved D. This receptor was taken from a man aged 25-45 years in good health. The sample taken for sequencing was blood. CDR3 amino acids: CASTKLRNYNEQFF. The CDR3 coding sequence is TGTGCCAGCACGAAGTTGAGGAACTACAATGAGCAGTTCTTC.